These 5 T cell receptor beta chains were all obtained from the same sample, sequenced in a study of PD-L1 blockade in urothelial cancer. Time point indicated: pretreatment peripheral blood. Produced via immunoSEQ multiplex PCR; TCRdb's table is partial and in-frame only. This table holds fewer than 65,000 clones, around four fifths found once. The sequences come from PBMCs, collected around atezolizumab (anti-PD-L1) treatment. All receptors derive from a man aged 65 to 79 with urothelial cancer.

DNA of the CDR3: TGTGCCAGCAGCTTAATGTGGGGGCCCCAAGAGACCCAGTACTTC. Translation: CASSLMWGPQETQYF. J is TRBJ2-5 and V is TRBV7-2; D possibly corresponds to TRBD1 (6 bases). Germline V CDR1 and CDR2: SGHTA, FQGNSA. Trimming stripped 2 bases from V and 1 base from J, with 11 bases between. The CDR3 consists of 15 residues. Complete variable domain (other parts from reference TRBV7-2 and TRBJ2-5): GAGVSQSPSNKVTEKGKDVELRCDPISGHTALYWYRQSLGQGLEFLIYFQGNSAPDKSGLPSDRFSAERTGGSVSTLTIQRTQQEDSAVYLCASSLMWGPQETQYFGPGTRLLVL.

The chain has TRBV4-2 and TRBJ2-7; 7 nucleotides match TRBD1. This CDR3 spans 16 amino acids. V shed 1 base, J shed 4 bases, and the junction held 10 bases outside the gene matches. Germline CDR1 LGHNA, CDR2 YNFKEQ. CDR3 nucleotide sequence: TGTGCCAGCAGCCAAGGATGGGGCCAGGGGGATTACGAGCAGTACTTC. Translated, it gives CASSQGWGQGDYEQYF.

The rearrangement uses TRBV7-9 and TRBJ2-3, with 14 nucleotides matching TRBD2. V was pared by 4 bases and J by 4 bases, with 4 bases of the junction left unmatched. Germline V CDR1 and CDR2: SEHNR, FQNEAQ (reference sequence). CDR3 size: 16 residues. CDR3 DNA sequence: TGTGCCAGCAGCTCCGGACTAGCGGGAGGCCCAGATACGCAGTATTTT. Its protein is CASSSGLAGGPDTQYF.

The table lists this clone with a count of one. This chain joins TRBV6-8 and TRBJ2-3; 11 nucleotides line up with TRBD2. This CDR3 is built from 16 residues. Unmatched junction bases numbered 1, after V lost 2 bases and J lost 0 bases. From germline, CDR1 is MNHGY and CDR2 SAAAGT. The CDR3 bases are TGTGCCAGCAGTTACCGACTAGCGGGAAGCACAGATACGCAGTATTTT. Translation: CASSYRLAGSTDTQYF.

The genes are TRBV27 and TRBJ1-5; D may be TRBD1 (6 bases). Germline V gene sequence: CDR1 MNHEY, CDR2 SMNVEV (reference sequence). The CDR3 contains 12 residues. V lost 7 bases and J 11 bases, leaving 15 bases between the germline ends. The CDR3 region is CASKTGGGAQHF. CDR3 nucleotides: TGTGCCAGCAAGACAGGTGGGGGGGCCCAGCATTTT.